This is a list of T cell receptor beta chains from one sample in a study of regulatory T cells in long-lasting Graves disease. TCRdb itself ran the multiplex PCR reads through MiXCR, one entry per CDR3 protein. The table lists hundreds of thousands of distinct CDR3 sequences, around a fifth of them singletons, with 14% in the top ten. Material: peripheral blood mononuclear cells (PBMCs), obtained when the disease was refractory, from a patient treated with antithyroid drugs. The receptors derive from a female donor with Graves disease. Both conserved end residues are part of each CDR3. D genes are given only for firm matches. Clone size, where shown, is once, few, many, or a class for clones that have expanded.

clone_size,v_call,d_call,j_call,cdr3_aa,cdr3_nt
few,TRBV24-1,-,TRBJ1-5,CATSDPGGNQPQHF,TGTGCCACCAGTGACCCGGGGGGGAATCAGCCCCAGCATTTT
-,TRBV27,-,TRBJ2-1,CASSSRQNEQFF,TGTGCCAGCAGTTCCCGACAGAATGAGCAGTTCTTC
many,TRBV2,TRBD1,TRBJ1-5,CASSEADRGGQPQHF,TGTGCCAGCAGTGAAGCCGACAGGGGAGGTCAGCCCCAGCATTTT
few,TRBV27,-,TRBJ1-3,CASSNRDPGSGNTIYF,TGTGCCAGCAGCAACCGGGACCCTGGCTCTGGAAACACCATATATTTT
-,TRBV10-3,-,TRBJ1-5,CAISSGGTGNQPQHF,TGTGCCATCAGCTCGGGGGGTACGGGAAATCAGCCCCAGCATTTT
-,TRBV18,TRBD2,TRBJ2-1,CASSLPSGNEQFF,TGTGCCAGCTCACTACCTAGCGGGAATGAGCAGTTCTTC
many,TRBV7-2,-,TRBJ1-2,CASSLEGGANYGYTF,TGTGCCAGCAGCTTAGAGGGAGGGGCCAACTATGGCTACACCTTC
-,TRBV11-2,TRBD1,TRBJ1-3,CASSLAGTGGSGNTIYF,TGTGCCAGCAGCTTAGCAGGGACAGGAGGTTCTGGAAACACCATATATTTT
few,TRBV27,-,TRBJ1-5,CASRGRVGNQPQHF,TGTGCCAGCAGGGGACGAGTCGGCAATCAGCCCCAGCATTTT
-,TRBV7-8,-,TRBJ2-2,CASSPTSGTRTGELFF,TGTGCCAGCAGCCCAACCTCAGGGACCCGCACCGGGGAGCTGTTTTTT
many,TRBV10-1,-,TRBJ2-2,CASSDLGIDGELFF,TGCGCCAGCAGTGACCTCGGGATCGACGGGGAGCTGTTTTTT
many,TRBV6-1,-,TRBJ2-2,CASTPTIGRTGELFF,TGTGCCAGCACCCCCACTATCGGGAGAACCGGGGAGCTGTTTTTT
-,TRBV14,-,TRBJ2-7,CASSQEGGPHEQYF,TGTGCCAGCAGCCAAGAAGGAGGGCCCCACGAGCAGTACTTC
few,TRBV7-9,TRBD2,TRBJ2-7,CASSSPSGTSSYEQYF,TGTGCCAGCAGCTCGCCATCCGGGACTAGCAGCTACGAGCAGTACTTC
many,TRBV28,-,TRBJ1-4,CASSLGDGTNEKLFF,TGTGCCAGCAGTTTGGGGGACGGGACTAATGAAAAACTGTTTTTT
-,TRBV12-3/TRBV12-4,TRBD1,TRBJ2-1,CASRLNRGQGAYNEQFF,TGTGCCAGCAGGCTTAACAGGGGCCAAGGTGCCTACAATGAGCAGTTCTTC
few,TRBV3-1,-,TRBJ2-1,CASSQGQGGNEQFF,TGTGCCAGCAGCCAAGGACAGGGAGGGAATGAGCAGTTCTTC
many,TRBV7-9,TRBD2,TRBJ2-5,CASSAGLAGFWETQYF,TGTGCCAGCAGCGCTGGACTAGCGGGCTTTTGGGAGACCCAGTACTTC
many,TRBV11-2,TRBD2,TRBJ2-7,CASSLEAGGGYEQYF,TGTGCCAGCAGCTTAGAAGCGGGAGGCGGGTACGAGCAGTACTTC
few,TRBV14,TRBD2,TRBJ2-2,CASSQETSGSTGELFF,TGTGCCAGCAGCCAAGAGACTAGCGGGTCAACCGGGGAGCTGTTTTTT
-,TRBV5-6,TRBD2,TRBJ2-5,CASSLSGLEETQYF,TGTGCCAGCAGCTTGTCGGGACTAGAGGAGACCCAGTACTTC
-,TRBV6-1,TRBD2,TRBJ2-5,CASRSGTSGGTQYF,TGTGCCAGCAGGAGTGGGACTAGCGGAGGGACCCAGTACTTC
many,TRBV15,TRBD1,TRBJ2-7,CATSLDRGSYEQYF,TGTGCCACCAGCTTAGACAGGGGCTCCTACGAGCAGTACTTC
-,TRBV10-2,TRBD1,TRBJ2-3,CASRVQGDTDTQYF,TGCGCCAGCAGAGTACAGGGGGACACAGATACGCAGTATTTT
many,TRBV11-1,-,TRBJ2-5,CASSSHGQQTQYF,TGTGCCAGCAGCTCACACGGACAGCAAACCCAGTACTTC
many,TRBV28,-,TRBJ1-4,CASSLYTVNEKLFF,TGTGCCAGCAGTTTGTATACAGTTAATGAAAAACTGTTTTTT
-,TRBV6-1,-,TRBJ2-7,CASTIGWGAYEQYF,TGTGCCAGCACCATAGGTTGGGGAGCCTACGAGCAGTACTTC
many,TRBV28,TRBD1,TRBJ1-2,CASSLWGTGDYGYTF,TGTGCCAGCAGTTTATGGGGGACAGGTGACTATGGCTACACCTTC
-,TRBV5-4,-,TRBJ2-2,CASSSVPTGELFF,TGTGCCAGCAGCTCCGTTCCAACCGGGGAGCTGTTTTTT
-,TRBV11-2,-,TRBJ1-4,CASSQVRGGEKLFF,TGTGCCAGCAGCCAAGTCCGGGGTGGAGAAAAACTGTTTTTT
many,TRBV12-3/TRBV12-4,-,TRBJ1-6,CASSLAGTYNSPLHF,TGTGCCAGCAGTTTGGCGGGAACCTATAATTCACCCCTCCACTTT
-,TRBV27,TRBD2,TRBJ2-1,CASSPLAGVFNEQFF,TGTGCCAGCAGTCCATTAGCGGGAGTCTTCAATGAGCAGTTCTTC
-,TRBV9,-,TRBJ2-7,CASSVESGYEQYF,TGTGCCAGCAGCGTAGAGTCGGGCTACGAGCAGTACTTC
-,TRBV5-1,TRBD2,TRBJ2-2,CASSFELAGGHTGELFF,TGCGCCAGCAGCTTCGAACTAGCGGGAGGTCACACCGGGGAGCTGTTTTTT
-,TRBV11-2,-,TRBJ2-3,CASSQRELGGGQYF,TGTGCCAGCAGCCAAAGGGAGCTAGGGGGAGGGCAGTATTTT
many,TRBV6-1,TRBD1,TRBJ2-2,CASRDKGAGTGELFF,TGTGCCAGCAGGGATAAGGGGGCGGGCACCGGGGAGCTGTTTTTT
many,TRBV11-3,-,TRBJ2-7,CASSLIRITYEQYF,TGTGCCAGCAGCTTAATCAGGATCACCTACGAGCAGTACTTC
many,TRBV6-5,TRBD2,TRBJ2-7,CASSSGRVGGEYEQYF,TGTGCCAGCAGTTCGGGACGTGTGGGGGGGGAGTACGAGCAGTACTTC
many,TRBV2,TRBD1,TRBJ2-5,CASSLLSRQGAGETQYF,TGTGCCAGCAGCCTCCTCTCCAGACAGGGGGCAGGAGAGACCCAGTACTTC
many,TRBV29-1,-,TRBJ1-2,CSVVVSGTHYGYTF,TGCAGCGTTGTTGTGTCCGGGACTCATTATGGCTACACCTTC
few,TRBV9,-,TRBJ2-2,CASSAGAANTGELFF,TGTGCCAGCAGCGCAGGGGCAGCGAACACCGGGGAGCTGTTTTTT
many,TRBV15,TRBD1,TRBJ2-7,CATSRAGTDEQYF,TGTGCCACCAGCAGAGCAGGGACAGACGAGCAGTACTTC
once,TRBV2,TRBD1,TRBJ2-2,CASSGSGGNTGELFF,TGTGCCAGCAGTGGGTCAGGGGGCAACACCGGGGAGCTGTTTTTT
many,TRBV28,-,TRBJ1-5,CASSTRGWSNQPQHF,TGTGCCAGCAGCACCAGGGGTTGGAGCAATCAGCCCCAGCATTTT
-,TRBV2,-,TRBJ1-6,CASSARRPGSYNSPLHF,TGTGCCAGCAGTGCCAGAAGACCGGGCTCCTATAATTCACCCCTCCACTTT
-,TRBV9,-,TRBJ1-1,CASSVVKSGSPEAFF,TGTGCCAGCAGCGTAGTTAAGTCGGGGTCCCCTGAAGCTTTCTTT
few,TRBV4-1,-,TRBJ2-5,CASSQESAGQETQYF,TGCGCCAGCAGCCAAGAATCAGCAGGGCAAGAGACCCAGTACTTC
many,TRBV20-1,-,TRBJ1-1,CSAAPGNTEAFF,TGCAGTGCCGCCCCAGGGAACACTGAAGCTTTCTTT
-,TRBV11-2,-,TRBJ2-6,CASRFWDGDSGANVLTF,TGTGCCAGCAGATTTTGGGACGGGGACTCTGGGGCCAACGTCCTGACTTTC
many,TRBV12-3/TRBV12-4,-,TRBJ2-2,CASSFSGELFF,TGTGCCAGCAGTTTTTCCGGGGAGCTGTTTTTT
-,TRBV20-1,TRBD2,TRBJ2-7,CSAAVREPYEQYF,TGCAGTGCGGCAGTGCGGGAGCCCTACGAGCAGTACTTC
few,TRBV7-9,TRBD2,TRBJ2-7,CASSALLAGLSYEQYF,TGTGCCAGCAGCGCGCTGTTAGCGGGACTTTCCTACGAGCAGTACTTC
few,TRBV6-2/TRBV6-3,-,TRBJ2-7,CASSYNRRSEQYF,TGTGCCAGCAGTTACAATAGGCGAAGCGAGCAGTACTTC
-,TRBV28,-,TRBJ2-3,CASREGGFTDTQYF,TGTGCCAGCAGGGAGGGGGGGTTTACAGATACGCAGTATTTT
many,TRBV12-3/TRBV12-4,-,TRBJ2-7,CASSWGTLKSYEQYF,TGTGCCAGCAGTTGGGGGACGTTAAAGTCCTACGAGCAGTACTTC
few,TRBV3-1,-,TRBJ2-7,CASSQFSGTTQEQYF,TGTGCCAGCAGCCAATTCTCCGGGACCACCCAAGAGCAGTACTTC
many,TRBV19,-,TRBJ1-1,CASSMRLEKTEAFF,TGTGCCAGTAGTATGCGGCTGGAGAAGACTGAAGCTTTCTTT
-,TRBV7-2,-,TRBJ1-3,CASSPDLGVFDTIYF,TGTGCCAGCAGCCCCGACCTAGGGGTTTTCGACACCATATATTTT
few,TRBV5-1,-,TRBJ2-1,CASSLEHSRYNEQFF,TGCGCCAGCAGCTTGGAACACTCCCGTTACAATGAGCAGTTCTTC